A single sample gave rise to the 29 T cell receptor beta chains below, sequenced in a study of T cells after yellow fever vaccination. TCRdb ran MiXCR on the 5' RACE reads and lists one entry per CDR3 protein. The table lists hundreds of thousands of distinct CDR3 sequences, roughly an eighth of them singletons, with just under 15% in the top ten. Sequenced here: PBMCs, sampled on the day of the yellow fever booster vaccination. The receptors shown here come from a man aged 25 to 40 who received the YFV17D yellow fever vaccine.

This clonotype was detected a few times. The chain employs TRBV5-5 and TRBJ2-7; D is perhaps TRBD1 (5 bases). The CDR3 has 14 residues. From germline, CDR1 is SGHKS and CDR2 YYEKEE (reference sequence). V dropped 4 bases and J dropped 6 bases, with 17 bases sitting between them. The CDR3 loop reads CASSKTVELSEQYF. As DNA, the CDR3 is TGTGCCAGCAGCAAGACAGTGGAGCTAAGCGAGCAGTACTTC.

The chain carries TRBV7-6 and TRBJ1-1; no reliable D call. V was clipped by 3 bases and J by 0 bases, with 11 bases between them. CDR3 length: 15 residues. Germline V gene data show CDR1 as SGHVS and CDR2 as FNYEAQ. The CDR3 loop reads CASSLPALMNTEAFF. DNA for the CDR3: TGTGCCAGCAGCTTGCCAGCTCTCATGAACACTGAAGCTTTCTTT. The full variable domain, with the rest looked up from reference TRBV7-6 and TRBJ1-1, is GAGVSQSPRYKVTKRGQDVALRCDPISGHVSLYWYRQALGQGPEFLTYFNYEAQQDKSGLPNDRFSAERPEGSISTLTIQRTEQRDSAMYRCASSLPALMNTEAFFGQGTRLTVV.

This clonotype turned up a few times. The chain joins TRBV29-1 to TRBJ2-7, with TRBD2 matching over 9 bases. J gave up 4 bases and V 4 bases, and 5 bases lay outside the gene matches. Germline V gives CDR1 SQVTM, CDR2 ANQGSEA. The CDR3 spans 13 residues. CDR3 residues: CSVVAGDGYEQYF. In DNA, the CDR3 is TGCAGCGTTGTAGCGGGAGATGGTTACGAGCAGTACTTC.

This chain connects TRBV7-2 to TRBJ2-7, with 8 bases that match TRBD1. V was pared by 5 bases and J by 3 bases, with 6 bases of the junction left unmatched. Germline V gene data show CDR1 as SGHTA and CDR2 as FQGNSA. There are 14 residues in the CDR3. The chain's CDR3 is CASSQDRAYYEQYF. The CDR3 DNA is TGTGCCAGCAGCCAGGACAGGGCTTACTACGAGCAGTACTTC.

The chain joins TRBV10-3 to TRBJ2-2, with TRBD2 matching 10 bases. V dropped 2 bases and J dropped 6; count of bases not matched to a gene: 6. Germline CDR1 is ENHRY and CDR2 is SYGVKD. This CDR3 spans 16 amino acids. CDR3 sequence reads: CAISEELAGASGELFF. The CDR3, as DNA: TGTGCCATCAGTGAGGAGCTAGCGGGAGCCTCCGGGGAGCTGTTTTTT.

A few counts support this clonotype. The gene calls are TRBV24-1 and TRBJ2-5; the D is unclear. Trimming removed 5 bases from V and 5 bases from J, with 11 bases in between. The CDR3 loop spans 13 amino acids. Germline CDR1 is KGHDR and CDR2 is SFDVKD. CDR3 sequence reads: CATSGNHGETQYF. The CDR3, as DNA: TGTGCCACCAGTGGGAATCATGGGGAGACCCAGTACTTC.

V usage is TRBV3-1 and J usage is TRBJ2-2, with D hard to call. Trimming shortened V by 5 bases and J by 3 bases, and 7 bases separated the two germline ends. Germline V gives CDR1 LGHDT, CDR2 YNNKEL (reference sequence). The CDR3 loop spans 13 amino acids. In DNA form, the CDR3 reads TGTGCCAGCAGCTATCTCCACACCGGGGAGCTGTTTTTT. As protein: CASSYLHTGELFF.

This clonotype turned up a few times. J is TRBJ2-1 and V is TRBV5-1; 9 bases line up with TRBD2. J lost 7 bases, V lost 3 bases, and 14 bases had no gene match. CDR3 length: 17 residues. The germline V gene has CDR1 SGHRS and CDR2 YFSETQ. The CDR3 DNA reads as TGCGCCAGCAGCTCACCCGCGGGTAGCGGGAGAGTAAATGAGCAGTTCTTC. It yields the protein CASSSPAGSGRVNEQFF.

The sample holds a few counts of this clonotype. The chain carries TRBV5-1 and TRBJ2-1; D tentatively fits TRBD1 or TRBD2 (6 bases each). Germline V CDR1 and CDR2: SGHRS, YFSETQ. V was cut by 0 bases and J by 5 bases, with 18 bases left in between. This CDR3 region has 17 residues. CDR3 sequence reads: CASSLAGGSNGDNEQFF. The CDR3 nucleotides read TGCGCCAGCAGCTTGGCCGGGGGCTCCAATGGAGACAATGAGCAGTTCTTC.

This CDR3 is CASSLGYSFGTGFDNEQFF. Here the CDR3 DNA reads TGTGCCAGCAGCTTAGGCTATAGTTTCGGGACAGGGTTTGACAATGAGCAGTTCTTC. This sequence joins TRBV7-6 and TRBJ2-1; the match to TRBD1 covers 9 bases. From germline, CDR1 is SGHVS and CDR2 FNYEAQ. The CDR3 runs 19 residues. With 1 base clipped from V and 5 bases from J, the junction kept 15 bases outside the gene matches.

The sample holds a few counts of this clonotype. This chain connects TRBV6-1 to TRBJ1-2; 12 bases are shared with TRBD1. Germline lookup yields CDR1 MNHNS and CDR2 SASEGT. This CDR3 region has 15 residues. J was trimmed by 7 bases and V by 6 bases; bases with no gene match: 9. CDR3 coding DNA: TGTGCCAGCAGCGGATCCGGGACAGGGGGCTCTGGCTACACCTTC. It yields the protein CASSGSGTGGSGYTF.

The gene calls are TRBV7-6 and TRBJ1-1; D perhaps matches TRBD1 (5 bases). The V gene lost 4 bases and the J gene lost 8 bases, with 14 bases spanning the gap. The length of the CDR3 is 13 residues. Germline-derived CDR1 and CDR2 are SGHVS and FNYEAQ. Here the CDR3 DNA reads TGTGCCAGCAGCTGGGGCCGGGGAAAAGAAGCTTTCTTT. Translating it yields CASSWGRGKEAFF. The full variable domain, rest sourced from reference TRBV7-6 and TRBJ1-1, is GAGVSQSPRYKVTKRGQDVALRCDPISGHVSLYWYRQALGQGPEFLTYFNYEAQQDKSGLPNDRFSAERPEGSISTLTIQRTEQRDSAMYRCASSWGRGKEAFFGQGTRLTVV.

The table lists this clonotype with a few counts. The rearrangement joins TRBV20-1 to TRBJ2-2, with 14 bases aligning to TRBD2. The CDR3 is 16 amino acids. From germline, CDR1 is DFQATT and CDR2 SNEGSKA (reference sequence). V shed 5 bases, J shed 2 bases, and the junction held 4 bases outside the gene matches. The CDR3 DNA sequence: TGCAGTGCTGGGACTAGCGGGAGCTATAACACCGGGGAGCTGTTTTTT. This sequence encodes CSAGTSGSYNTGELFF.

This clonotype showed up many times. The chain carries TRBV20-1 and TRBJ2-7, with TRBD2 matching over 9 bases. There are 14 residues in the CDR3. The germline V gene has CDR1 DFQATT and CDR2 SNEGSKA (reference sequence). Trimming took 6 bases from V and 4 from J; bases not matched to a gene: 10. Here the CDR3 DNA reads TGCAGTGCCGAACGTAGCGGGAGTGGGTACGAGCAGTACTTC. Protein: CSAERSGSGYEQYF.

This clonotype has just a few counts. The rearrangement uses TRBV7-6 and TRBJ2-5; no reliable D call. Trimming stripped 5 bases from V and 5 bases from J, with 12 bases between. The CDR3 is made up of 13 amino acids. The V gene's germline CDR1 is SGHVS and CDR2 FNYEAQ. The CDR3 is CASSPPGWETQYF. The CDR3, as DNA: TGTGCCAGCAGCCCACCGGGCTGGGAGACCCAGTACTTC.

The chain uses TRBV7-6 and TRBJ2-5, with 8 positions matching TRBD1. The J segment lost 5 bases and the V segment lost 0 bases, leaving 8 bases of the junction unmatched. The CDR3 spans 16 residues. Germline CDR1 SGHVS, CDR2 FNYEAQ. The chain's CDR3 is CASSLAGQVRSETQYF. The CDR3 DNA sequence: TGTGCCAGCAGCTTAGCGGGACAGGTGAGGAGTGAGACCCAGTACTTC.

This clonotype was seen many times. The chain recombines TRBV29-1 with TRBJ2-2; no firm D call. CDR3 length equals 16 residues. From germline, CDR1 is SQVTM and CDR2 ANQGSEA. The V gene lost 5 bases and the J gene lost 5 bases, with 21 bases spanning the gap. CDR3: CSVLASSGRGTGELFF. Here the CDR3 DNA reads TGCAGCGTTCTGGCTTCCAGTGGCCGTGGAACCGGGGAGCTGTTTTTT.

Details on this clonotype: A junction boundary mismatches the germline segment, possibly from a read error. The chain carries TRBV7-2 and TRBJ2-3; D perhaps matches TRBD1 (6 bases). The CDR3 has 12 amino acids. Germline V gene sequence: CDR1 SGHTA, CDR2 FQGNSA. The CDR3 nucleotides are TGTGCCAGCAGCTTAACGGACAGAGCAAAGAATTTT. Translating gives CASSLTDRAKNF.

The V and J genes are TRBV30 and TRBJ2-2; unclear D gene. This CDR3 has 15 amino acids. Trimming took 0 bases from V and 4 from J, leaving 12 bases between them. CDR1 is GTSNPN, CDR2 SVGIG, per germline (reference sequence). The CDR3 region is CAWSVPVVGTGELFF. DNA for the CDR3: TGTGCCTGGAGTGTACCGGTAGTGGGCACCGGGGAGCTGTTTTTT.

Only a few counts were recorded for this clonotype. J is TRBJ2-3 and V is TRBV27; D call uncertain. V lost 4 bases and J 4 bases, leaving 12 bases between the germline ends. This CDR3 has 14 residues. Germline-derived CDR1 and CDR2 are MNHEY and SMNVEV (reference sequence). For the CDR3, the DNA is TGTGCCAGCAGTTCTACGAGCCTGGCAGATACGCAGTATTTT. Encoded protein: CASSSTSLADTQYF.

This clonotype was found a few times. This chain links TRBV6-1 with TRBJ2-7, with D possibly being TRBD2 (5 bases). The CDR3 has 13 amino acids. Germline CDR1 is MNHNS and CDR2 is SASEGT. With 6 bases removed from V and 2 bases from J, the gap between germline ends came to 11 bases. CDR3 sequence reads: CASSRGSTYEQYF. CDR3 coding DNA: TGTGCCAGCAGCCGCGGGTCAACCTACGAGCAGTACTTC.

This clonotype was detected a few times. The CDR3 here is CASSLTTGDYEQYF. CDR3 bases: TGCGCCAGCAGCCTAACTACAGGTGACTACGAGCAGTACTTC. This chain joins TRBV4-3 and TRBJ2-7; a weak D match, TRBD1 (5 bases). The ends were cut back, 4 bases at V and 3 bases at J, with 13 bases in the middle. The germline V gene encodes CDR1 LGHNA and CDR2 YSLEER. The CDR3 runs to 14 residues.

The chain employs TRBV11-2 and TRBJ2-1; 9 positions agree with TRBD2. The length of the CDR3 is 19 residues. V gave up 2 bases and J gave up 4 bases; unmatched junction bases: 15. CDR1 is SGHAT, CDR2 FQNNGV, per germline. The CDR3 sequence: CASSLRGPPSGIPYNEQFF. The DNA of the CDR3 is TGTGCCAGCAGCTTAAGAGGACCCCCTAGCGGGATACCTTACAATGAGCAGTTCTTC.

The gene calls are TRBV29-1 and TRBJ2-4, with 12 bases lining up with TRBD2. The CDR3 sequence is 14 residues long. Per the germline V gene, CDR1 is SQVTM and CDR2 is ANQGSEA. The J segment lost 7 bases and the V segment lost 6 bases, leaving 7 bases of the junction unmatched. CDR3 amino acids: CSVRLAGVGNIQYF. CDR3 coding DNA: TGCAGCGTGAGACTAGCGGGAGTAGGGAACATTCAGTACTTC.

This CDR3 is CASSLEGTSGTGQFF. The CDR3 DNA reads TGTGCCAGCAGCTTGGAGGGGACTAGCGGAACGGGCCAGTTCTTC. The V and J genes are TRBV7-9 and TRBJ2-1, with 11 bases matching TRBD2. CDR1 is SEHNR and CDR2 is FQNEAQ in the germline V gene (reference sequence). Trimming at V came to 3 bases and at J to 13 bases, leaving 11 bases not matched to a gene. This CDR3 is 15 amino acids long.

This clonotype was seen at least ten times. CDR3 region: CSAHQGGGNTEAFF. CDR3 nucleotide sequence: TGCAGTGCGCATCAGGGGGGGGGGAACACTGAAGCTTTCTTT. The chain recombines TRBV20-1 with TRBJ1-1, with TRBD1 matching over 7 bases. J was trimmed by 1 base and V by 6 bases; bases with no gene match: 8. The CDR3 length is 14 residues. Looked up from germline, CDR1 is DFQATT and CDR2 is SNEGSKA (reference sequence).

This clonotype was seen more than once but under ten times. The chain links TRBV10-1 to TRBJ2-4; D possibly corresponds to TRBD1 (7 bases). V lost 2 bases, J lost 8 bases, and 13 bases lay in between. This CDR3 contains 14 residues. The germline V gene encodes CDR1 WNHNN and CDR2 SYGVQD (reference sequence). CDR3 amino acids: CASSESARGDIQYF. The CDR3 DNA follows: TGCGCCAGCAGTGAGAGTGCCAGGGGGGACATTCAGTACTTC.

This rearrangement joins TRBV9 to TRBJ2-4; TRBD1 aligns across 9 bases. This CDR3 comprises 14 residues. Germline V gene lookup returns CDR1 SGDLS and CDR2 YYNGEE. The junction had 7 bases not matched to a gene; V was cut back by 4 bases and J by 8 bases. The CDR3 bases are TGTGCCAGCAGCCCATGGACAGGGGAAGACATTCAGTACTTC. Translation: CASSPWTGEDIQYF.

CDR3 sequence reads: CASSEYLDRGEDQFF. CDR3 DNA: TGTGCCAGCAGTGAATATTTGGACAGGGGGGAAGACCAGTTCTTC. V gene TRBV25-1 combines with J gene TRBJ2-1, with 10 bases identical to TRBD1. Germline CDR1 and CDR2: MGHDK and SYGVNS. The CDR3 loop spans 15 amino acids. The V and J ends lost 0 bases and 13 bases, in that order; junction bases with no gene match: 9.